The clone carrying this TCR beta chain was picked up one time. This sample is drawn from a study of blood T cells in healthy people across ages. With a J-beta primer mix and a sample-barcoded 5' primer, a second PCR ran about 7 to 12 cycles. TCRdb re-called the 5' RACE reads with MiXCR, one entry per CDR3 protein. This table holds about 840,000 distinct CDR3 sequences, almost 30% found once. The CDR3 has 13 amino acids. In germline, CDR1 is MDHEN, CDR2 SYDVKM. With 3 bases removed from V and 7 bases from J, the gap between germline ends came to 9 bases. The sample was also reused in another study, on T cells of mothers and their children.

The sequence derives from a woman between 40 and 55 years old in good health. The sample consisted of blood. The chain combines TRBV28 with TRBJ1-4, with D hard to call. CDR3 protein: CASSLFPVEKLFF. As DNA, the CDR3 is TGTGCCAGCAGTTTGTTCCCAGTTGAAAAACTGTTTTTT.